Listed here are 5 T cell receptor beta chains from one sample, sequenced in a study of shared clonotypes between healthy human individuals. Naive CD8 cells lacked CD45RO, underwent positive selection for CCR7 and left out terminally differentiated effector memory CD45RA+ cells. Repertoires were generated with immunoSEQ multiplex PCR, while TCRdb's copy carries only in-frame clones and drops some. The table lists millions of clones, around 96% of them singletons, with roughly 1% in the top ten. Sequencing was carried out using naive CD8+ T cells sorted from blood. The receptor set was obtained from a man between 18 and 35 years old in good health.

This chain links TRBV13 with TRBJ1-1; D gene ambiguous. This CDR3 spans 13 amino acids. V was trimmed by 4 bases and J by 8 bases, leaving 14 bases between them. Per the germline V gene, CDR1 is PRHDT and CDR2 is FYEKMQ (reference sequence). CDR3 DNA sequence: TGTGCCAGCAGCTCCCGCGACACGCCCGAAGCTTTCTTT. Its protein is CASSSRDTPEAFF.

This chain links TRBV27 with TRBJ2-1; 9 bases agree with TRBD2. With V trimmed by 1 base and J by 7 bases, 8 bases remained unmatched. CDR3 length equals 16 residues. Germline loops: CDR1 MNHEY, CDR2 SMNVEV (reference sequence). CDR3 in DNA: TGTGCCAGCAGTTTATTTGGCGGGGGGGCCTTGAATGAGCAGTTCTTC. The encoded protein is CASSLFGGGALNEQFF.

As regards this clone: Compared with germline, one end of the junction differs, possibly owing to a read error. The chain has TRBV6-4 and TRBJ2-7; 9 nucleotides line up with TRBD2. This CDR3 is built from 12 residues. Germline V CDR1 and CDR2: MRHNA, SNTAGT. In DNA, the CDR3 is TGTGCCAGCAGTGACTCAGGGCTAGCGGGACTGTTC. Its translation is CASSDSGLAGLF.

This chain links TRBV11-2 with TRBJ2-7; 7 nucleotides align to TRBD1. The junction had 6 bases not matched to a gene; V was cut back by 0 bases and J by 4 bases. Per the germline V gene, CDR1 is SGHAT and CDR2 is FQNNGV. This CDR3 region has 15 residues. CDR3 sequence reads: CASSLEIRDSYEQYF. The CDR3 coding sequence is TGTGCCAGCAGCTTAGAGATCAGGGACAGTTACGAGCAGTACTTC.

The chain links TRBV28 to TRBJ2-7; D not certain. Per germline, CDR1 MDHEN and CDR2 SYDVKM. CDR3 length: 12 amino acids. V was clipped by 3 bases and J by 3 bases, with 6 bases between them. This chain's CDR3 is CASSLYGYEQYF. For the CDR3, the DNA is TGTGCCAGCAGTTTGTACGGCTACGAGCAGTACTTC.